This TCR beta chain was obtained from a study of vaccination and CD4 T cells after COVID-19. Study in general: According to the study, participants were given two doses of BNT162b2 or mRNA-1273 vaccine. Stimulation of the cells used overlapping spike peptide pools from SARS-CoV-2 and from the common cold coronaviruses HCoV-NL63, HCoV-OC43 and HCoV-229E. Collection of post-COVID samples occurred a median approximately 100 days after diagnosis, spanning a range of 35 to 161.

The CDR3 length is 16 residues. CDR1 is MNHEY and CDR2 is SMNVEV in the germline V gene (reference sequence). V gave up 0 bases and J gave up 6 bases; unmatched junction bases: 3. As to treatment: roughly 10-day PBMC culture with coronavirus spike peptide pools or control peptides (ViraFEST assay). Researchers used the Oncomine TCR Beta short-read assay to sequence DNA from cultured CD4+ T cells. Investigators obtained genomic DNA by extraction from cultured CD4+ T cells. Each CDR3 protein gets one entry after TCRdb re-called the PCR reads with MiXCR. The top ten hold 11% to 15% of the sample, which has 13,000 to 15,000 distinct CDR3 sequences, 48% seen once. As regards this clonotype: What it recognizes is unknown.

The sequenced material came from CD4+ T cells from blood, cultured in vitro. The sequence came from a human donor who had recovered from COVID-19. The chain joins TRBV27 to TRBJ2-1; 12 bases map to TRBD2. CDR3 DNA: TGTGCCAGCAGTTTATCCCGGACTAGCGGGGCCAATGAGCAGTTCTTC. As protein: CASSLSRTSGANEQFF.